This is a list of T cell receptor beta chains from one sample in a study of blood T cell repertoires in COVID-19. The protocol was immunoSEQ multiplex PCR, while the TCRdb copy is restricted to in-frame clones and leaves out a portion. Of over 200,000 clones listed, over 75% are singletons. The sequencing sample was made of PBMCs or T cells enriched from blood (not recorded which). The receptors originated from a woman in her twenties or thirties who had been exposed to COVID-19. CDR3s leave out the opening cysteine and the closing phenylalanine or tryptophan.

v_call cdr3_aa
TRBV5-4 ASGSVDTDTQY
TRBV27 ASSLGARNSNQPQH
TRBV7-9 ASRDSGANVLT
TRBV5-1 ASSLASGGLADLNEQF
TRBV5-4 ASSAKDRFYEQY
TRBV2 ASSEGRGAYNEQF
TRBV30 AWSGGPLGNGTDTQY
TRBV5-4 ASSSYAGGNTGELF
TRBV5-1 ASSQDRVKSYEQY
TRBV12-5 ASGPARDTQY
TRBV29-1 SAYQGYTEAF
TRBV19 ASSNRAGVAF
TRBV6-5 ASSYWGVLTNYGYT
TRBV6-5 ASIGAGVYEQY
TRBV7-3 ASSLEGNTEAF
TRBV5-6 ASSSSPDSTYGYT
TRBV18 ASSRAVLRDSDQPQH
TRBV6-5 ASRDGQGRSYEQY
TRBV5-1 ASSLADRISGNTIY
TRBV4-1 ASSHALRGQGAGEQY
TRBV5-4 ASSLASGSSYNEQF
TRBV7-8 ASSLGVGDSYEQY
TRBV6-5 ASSYGHGNQPQH
TRBV12-3/TRBV12-4 ASNLGGREGYT
TRBV5-4 ASSSDSSGNTIY
TRBV7-9 ASSSGLAGKQETQY
TRBV4-2 ASSQGSLTQY
TRBV4-1 ASSQLDSNYEQY
TRBV6-5 ASRKGTGKDYGYT
TRBV5-4 ASSSVSGAGETQY
TRBV7-9 ASSQRQGTNSGANVLT
TRBV6-1 ASSDGPGGETQY
TRBV6-1 ASSEVPLYEQY
TRBV28 ASTGTGRRSYEQY
TRBV9 ASSVGGRLYTEAF
TRBV24-1 ATSERGLNQPQH
TRBV30 AWSTSTNEKLF
TRBV27 ASSSSSYNEQF
TRBV7-2 ASSSEARGSGDEQY
TRBV28 ASSAQERGYT
TRBV19 ASTLSADRGPRNSPLH
TRBV19 ASRAPGGRNEQF
TRBV30 AWRRTSRTGGSYEQY
TRBV3-1/TRBV3-2 ASSQWLQGEATNEKLF
TRBV7-9 ASSLSAGGGPLPGGAF